Given below is one T cell receptor beta chain in context. Its cognate antigen is unknown. This entry belongs to a study of OX40 agonist ivuxolimab in advanced cancers. The overall study: Intravenous ivuxolimab was administered to patients every 2 weeks at 0.01 to 10 mg/kg. The study's findings and limits: At doses 0.1 to 3.0 mg/kg, CD4+ and CD8+ clones expanded. Some of the nonresponding patients also showed low levels of normalized T-cell clonal expansion. In the expanded peripheral T cells, antigen specificity was never determined.

The repertoire was sequenced with immunoSEQ multiplex PCR; TCRdb's copy has only in-frame clones and lacks some. The repertoire holds 30,000 to 35,000 clones, with roughly 84% as singletons. Germline trimming cut 2 bases from V and 2 bases from J; bases unmatched to any gene: 4. This CDR3 has 15 residues. Germline V lookup: CDR1 GTSNPN, CDR2 SVGIG (reference sequence). The starting material was CD4+ or CD8+ T cells sorted from blood, obtained in a trial of the OX40 agonist ivuxolimab. The origin of this receptor is an adult with an advanced solid tumor such as melanoma, head and neck, liver or kidney cancer. This chain links TRBV30 with TRBJ2-5; 11 positions agree with TRBD1. This CDR3 reads CAWSRRDRGQETQYF. Here the CDR3 DNA reads TGTGCCTGGAGTAGGCGGGACAGGGGGCAAGAGACCCAGTACTTC.